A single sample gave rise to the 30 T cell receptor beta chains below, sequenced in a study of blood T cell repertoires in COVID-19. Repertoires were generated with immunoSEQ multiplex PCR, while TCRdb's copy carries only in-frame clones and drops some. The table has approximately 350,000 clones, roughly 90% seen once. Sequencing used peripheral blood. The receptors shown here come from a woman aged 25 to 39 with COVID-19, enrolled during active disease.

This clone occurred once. As DNA, the CDR3 is TGTGCCAGCAGCTTAGGATTTAGGGACAGGGGGAACACTGAAGCTTTCTTT. Protein sequence: CASSLGFRDRGNTEAFF. V usage is TRBV7-6 and J usage is TRBJ1-1; TRBD1 matches at 10 bases. CDR1 and CDR2 (germline): SGHVS, FNYEAQ. This CDR3 is 17 amino acids long. The junction had 6 bases not matched to a gene; V was cut back by 1 base and J by 1 base. The full variable domain, its missing parts supplied by reference TRBV7-6 and TRBJ1-1, is GAGVSQSPRYKVTKRGQDVALRCDPISGHVSLYWYRQALGQGPEFLTYFNYEAQQDKSGLPNDRFSAERPEGSISTLTIQRTEQRDSAMYRCASSLGFRDRGNTEAFFGQGTRLTVV.

The CDR3 region is CAWSAGTVGEKLFF. Written as DNA, the CDR3 is TGTGCCTGGAGTGCCGGGACAGTAGGTGAAAAACTGTTTTTT. This chain joins TRBV30 and TRBJ1-4; TRBD1 matches 7 bases. Germline assignment: CDR1 GTSNPN and CDR2 SVGIG (reference sequence). V lost 1 base, J lost 7 bases, and 6 bases stayed unmatched. The CDR3 is 14 residues long.

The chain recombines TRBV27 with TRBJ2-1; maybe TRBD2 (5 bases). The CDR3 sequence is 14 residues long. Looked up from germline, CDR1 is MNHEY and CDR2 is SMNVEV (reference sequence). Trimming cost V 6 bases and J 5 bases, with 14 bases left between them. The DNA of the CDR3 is TGTGCCAGCAGCCCACCCGGGATGAACAATGAGCAGTTCTTC. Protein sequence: CASSPPGMNNEQFF.

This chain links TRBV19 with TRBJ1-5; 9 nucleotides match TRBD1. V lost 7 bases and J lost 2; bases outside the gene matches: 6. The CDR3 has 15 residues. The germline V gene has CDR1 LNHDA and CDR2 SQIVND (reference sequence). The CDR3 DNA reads TGTGCCAGTAACCTACAGGGGGCTGGCAATCAGCCCCAGCATTTT. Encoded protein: CASNLQGAGNQPQHF.

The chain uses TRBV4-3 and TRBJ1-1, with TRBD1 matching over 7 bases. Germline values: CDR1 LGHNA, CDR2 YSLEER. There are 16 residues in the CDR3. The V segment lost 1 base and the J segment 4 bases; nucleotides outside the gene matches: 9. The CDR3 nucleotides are TGCGCCAGCAGCCAAGGGGGGAACAGGGGTGGCACTGAAGCTTTCTTT. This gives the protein CASSQGGNRGGTEAFF.

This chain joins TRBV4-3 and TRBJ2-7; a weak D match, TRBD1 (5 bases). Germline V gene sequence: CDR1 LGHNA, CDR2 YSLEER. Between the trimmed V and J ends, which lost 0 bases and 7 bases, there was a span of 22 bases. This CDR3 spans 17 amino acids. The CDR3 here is CASSQDLGVVTKGEQYF. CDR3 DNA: TGCGCCAGCAGCCAAGATCTTGGAGTGGTGACCAAGGGGGAGCAGTACTTC.

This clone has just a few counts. CDR3 nucleotides: TGTGCCAGCAGTTACTCAAGGGCGGGAGCGGGCGATACGCAGTATTTT. Residues: CASSYSRAGAGDTQYF. The chain links TRBV6-2 or TRBV6-3 to TRBJ2-3, with 7 nucleotides matching TRBD2. The CDR3 loop spans 16 amino acids. Trimming at V came to 0 bases and at J to 6 bases, leaving 9 bases not matched to a gene. CDR1 is MNHEY, CDR2 SVGEGT, per germline.

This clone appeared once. Here the CDR3 reads CASSFRLAGTQETQYF. CDR3 sequence (DNA): TGTGCCAGCAGCTTCCGGCTAGCGGGGACACAAGAGACCCAGTACTTC. The chain carries TRBV7-6 and TRBJ2-5; 9 positions agree with TRBD2. Germline loops: CDR1 SGHVS, CDR2 FNYEAQ. The CDR3 sequence is 16 residues long. V gave up 3 bases and J gave up 2 bases; unmatched junction bases: 7.

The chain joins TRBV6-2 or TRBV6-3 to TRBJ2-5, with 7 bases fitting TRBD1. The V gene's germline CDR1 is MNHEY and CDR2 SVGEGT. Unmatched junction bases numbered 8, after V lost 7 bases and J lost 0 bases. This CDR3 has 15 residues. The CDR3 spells CASNPGQRNQETQYF. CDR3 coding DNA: TGTGCCAGCAACCCGGGACAGCGAAACCAAGAGACCCAGTACTTC.

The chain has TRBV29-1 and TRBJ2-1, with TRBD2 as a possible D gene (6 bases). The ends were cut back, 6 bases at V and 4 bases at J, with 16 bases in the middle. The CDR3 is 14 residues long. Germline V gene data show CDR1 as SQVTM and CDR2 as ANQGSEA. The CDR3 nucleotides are TGCAGCGTGGCCCCTAGCGACCGTTACAATGAGCAGTTCTTC. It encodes CSVAPSDRYNEQFF.

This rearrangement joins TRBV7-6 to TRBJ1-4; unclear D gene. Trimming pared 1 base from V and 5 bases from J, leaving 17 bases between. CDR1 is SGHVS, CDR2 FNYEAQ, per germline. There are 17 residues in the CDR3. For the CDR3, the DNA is TGTGCCAGCAGCTTAGTACGACCGCTATCGGGGAATGAAAAACTGTTTTTT. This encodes CASSLVRPLSGNEKLFF.

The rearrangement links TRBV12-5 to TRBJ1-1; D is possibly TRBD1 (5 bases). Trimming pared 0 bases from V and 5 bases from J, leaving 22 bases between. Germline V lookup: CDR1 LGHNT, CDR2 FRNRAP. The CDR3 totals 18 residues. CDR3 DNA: TGTGCTAGTGGTTTGGTACGGTTGGGTCGAGGGAGGGGAACTGAAGCTTTCTTT. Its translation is CASGLVRLGRGRGTEAFF. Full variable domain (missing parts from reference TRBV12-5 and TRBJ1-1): DARVTQTPRHKVTEMGQEVTMRCQPILGHNTVFWYRQTMMQGLELLAYFRNRAPLDDSGMPKDRFSAEMPDATLATLKIQPSEPRDSAVYFCASGLVRLGRGRGTEAFFGQGTRLTVV.

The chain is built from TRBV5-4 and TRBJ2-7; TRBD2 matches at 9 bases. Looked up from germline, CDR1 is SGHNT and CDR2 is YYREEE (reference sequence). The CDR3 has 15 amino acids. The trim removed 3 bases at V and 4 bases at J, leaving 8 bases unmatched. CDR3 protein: CASSWNSGGRYEQYF. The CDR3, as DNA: TGTGCCAGCAGCTGGAATAGCGGGGGCCGTTACGAGCAGTACTTC. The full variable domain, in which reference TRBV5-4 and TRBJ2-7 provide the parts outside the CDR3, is ETGVTQSPTHLIKTRGQQVTLRCSSQSGHNTVSWYQQALGQGPQFIFQYYREEENGRGNFPPRFSGLQFPNYSSELNVNALELDDSALYLCASSWNSGGRYEQYFGPGTRLTVT.

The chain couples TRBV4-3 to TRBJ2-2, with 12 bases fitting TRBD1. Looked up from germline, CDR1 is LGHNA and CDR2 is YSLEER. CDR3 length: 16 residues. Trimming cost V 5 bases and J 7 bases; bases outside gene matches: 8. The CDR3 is CASSIDRDRGHGELFF. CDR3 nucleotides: TGCGCCAGCAGCATTGACCGGGACAGGGGGCACGGGGAGCTGTTTTTT.

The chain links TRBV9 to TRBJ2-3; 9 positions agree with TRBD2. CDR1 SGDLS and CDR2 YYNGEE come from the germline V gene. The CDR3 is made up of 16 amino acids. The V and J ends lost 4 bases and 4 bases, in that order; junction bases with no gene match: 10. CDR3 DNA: TGTGCCAGCAGCCCCGTTAGCGGGGGCCTCCCAGATACGCAGTATTTT. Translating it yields CASSPVSGGLPDTQYF.

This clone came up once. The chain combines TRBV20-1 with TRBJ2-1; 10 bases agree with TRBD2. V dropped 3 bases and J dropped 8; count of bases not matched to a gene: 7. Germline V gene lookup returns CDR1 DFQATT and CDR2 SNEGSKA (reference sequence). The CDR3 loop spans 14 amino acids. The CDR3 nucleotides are TGCAGTGCTAGTTCTAGCGGGAGAATGGATGAGCAGTTCTTC. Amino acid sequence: CSASSSGRMDEQFF.

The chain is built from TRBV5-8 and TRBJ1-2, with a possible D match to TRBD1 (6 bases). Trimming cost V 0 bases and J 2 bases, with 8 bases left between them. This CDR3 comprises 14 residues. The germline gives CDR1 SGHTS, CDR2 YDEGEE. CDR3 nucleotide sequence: TGTGCCAGCAGCTTGGTCAGGGGAAACTATGGCTACACCTTC. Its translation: CASSLVRGNYGYTF.

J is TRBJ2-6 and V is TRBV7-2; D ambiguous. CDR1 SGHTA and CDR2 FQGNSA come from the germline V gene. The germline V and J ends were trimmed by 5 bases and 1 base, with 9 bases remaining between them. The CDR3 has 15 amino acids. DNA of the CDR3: TGTGCCAGCAGCCCTGCGCTATCTGGGGCCAACGTCCTGACTTTC. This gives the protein CASSPALSGANVLTF.

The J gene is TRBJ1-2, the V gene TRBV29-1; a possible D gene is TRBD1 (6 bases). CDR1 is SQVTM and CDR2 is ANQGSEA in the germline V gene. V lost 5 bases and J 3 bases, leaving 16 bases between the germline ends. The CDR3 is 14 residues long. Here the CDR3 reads CSVQGQGRYYGYTF. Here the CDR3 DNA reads TGCAGCGTTCAAGGTCAGGGGCGGTACTATGGCTACACCTTC.

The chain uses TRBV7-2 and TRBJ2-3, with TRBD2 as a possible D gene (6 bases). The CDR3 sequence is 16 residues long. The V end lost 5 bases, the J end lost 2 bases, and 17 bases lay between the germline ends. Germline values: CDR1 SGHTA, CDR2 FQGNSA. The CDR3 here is CASSQPRGAFTDTQYF. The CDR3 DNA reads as TGTGCCAGCAGCCAACCCCGCGGGGCCTTCACAGATACGCAGTATTTT. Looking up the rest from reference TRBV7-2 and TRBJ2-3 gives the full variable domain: GAGVSQSPSNKVTEKGKDVELRCDPISGHTALYWYRQSLGQGLEFLIYFQGNSAPDKSGLPSDRFSAERTGGSVSTLTIQRTQQEDSAVYLCASSQPRGAFTDTQYFGPGTRLTVL.

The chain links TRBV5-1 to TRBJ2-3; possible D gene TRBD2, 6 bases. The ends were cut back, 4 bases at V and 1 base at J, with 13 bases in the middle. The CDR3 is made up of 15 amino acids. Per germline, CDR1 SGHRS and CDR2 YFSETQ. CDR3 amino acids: CASSGGGPGTDTQYF. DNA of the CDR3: TGCGCCAGCAGCGGAGGAGGGCCCGGCACAGATACGCAGTATTTT.

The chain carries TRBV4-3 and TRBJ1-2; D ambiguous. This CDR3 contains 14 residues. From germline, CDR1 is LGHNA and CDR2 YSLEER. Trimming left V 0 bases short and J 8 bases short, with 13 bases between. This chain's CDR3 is CASSQDQNLVGYTF. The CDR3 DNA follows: TGCGCCAGCAGCCAAGATCAGAATCTCGTGGGCTACACCTTC.

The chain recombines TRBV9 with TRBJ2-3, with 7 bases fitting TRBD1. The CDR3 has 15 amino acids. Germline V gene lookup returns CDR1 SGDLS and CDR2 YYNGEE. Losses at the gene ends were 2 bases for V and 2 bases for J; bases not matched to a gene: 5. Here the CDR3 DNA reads TGTGCCAGCAGCGTCTCACAGGGGTTCACAGATACGCAGTATTTT. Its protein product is CASSVSQGFTDTQYF.

The chain's CDR3 is CASSEGLAQTDTQYF. The CDR3 nucleotides are TGTGCCAGCAGTGAGGGACTAGCGCAGACAGATACGCAGTATTTT. The rearrangement links TRBV6-1 to TRBJ2-3; 10 bases are shared with TRBD2. The germline V gene encodes CDR1 MNHNS and CDR2 SASEGT. The V and J ends lost 3 bases and 3 bases, in that order; junction bases with no gene match: 3. This CDR3 spans 15 amino acids.

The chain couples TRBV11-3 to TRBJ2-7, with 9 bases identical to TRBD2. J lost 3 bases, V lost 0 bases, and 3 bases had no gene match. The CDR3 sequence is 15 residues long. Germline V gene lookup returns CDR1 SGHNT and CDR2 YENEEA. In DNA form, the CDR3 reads TGTGCCAGCAGCTTAGATTCTAGCGGGGACTACGAGCAGTACGTC. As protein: CASSLDSSGDYEQYV.

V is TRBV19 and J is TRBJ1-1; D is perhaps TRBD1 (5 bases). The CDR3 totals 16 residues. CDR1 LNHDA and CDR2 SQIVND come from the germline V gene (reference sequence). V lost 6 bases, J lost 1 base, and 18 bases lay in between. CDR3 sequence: CASSARGSERNTEAFF. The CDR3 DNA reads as TGTGCCAGTAGCGCCCGGGGGTCAGAAAGGAACACTGAAGCTTTCTTT.

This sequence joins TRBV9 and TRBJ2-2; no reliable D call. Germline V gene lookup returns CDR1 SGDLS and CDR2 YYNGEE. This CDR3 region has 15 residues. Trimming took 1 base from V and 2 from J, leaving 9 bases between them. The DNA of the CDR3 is TGTGCCAGCAGCGTAAAGCGTAGAAACACCGGGGAGCTGTTTTTT. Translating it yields CASSVKRRNTGELFF.

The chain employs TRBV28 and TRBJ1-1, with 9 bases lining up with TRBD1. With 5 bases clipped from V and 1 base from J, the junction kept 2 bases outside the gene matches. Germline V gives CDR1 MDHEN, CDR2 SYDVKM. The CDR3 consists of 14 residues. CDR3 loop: CASSLTGGNTEAFF. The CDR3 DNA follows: TGTGCCAGCAGTCTGACAGGGGGGAACACTGAAGCTTTCTTT.

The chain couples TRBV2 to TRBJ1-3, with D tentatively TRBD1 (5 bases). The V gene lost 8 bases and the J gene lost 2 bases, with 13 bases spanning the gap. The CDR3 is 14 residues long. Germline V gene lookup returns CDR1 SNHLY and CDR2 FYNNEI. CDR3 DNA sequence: TGTGCCAGCGAAGGGGTGGTGACTGGAAACACCATATATTTT. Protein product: CASEGVVTGNTIYF.

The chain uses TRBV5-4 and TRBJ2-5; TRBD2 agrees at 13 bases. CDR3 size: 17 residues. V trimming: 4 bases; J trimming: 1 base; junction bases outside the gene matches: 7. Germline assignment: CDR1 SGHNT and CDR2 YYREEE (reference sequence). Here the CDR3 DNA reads TGTGCCAGCAGCGCCGGGACTAGCGGGGTTAGCCAAGAGACCCAGTACTTC. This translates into CASSAGTSGVSQETQYF.